What follows describes a single TCR beta chain. No antigen is known for it. Each subset's genomic DNA was split evenly across several immunoSEQ plates. Profiling relied on immunoSEQ multiplex PCR, and the TCRdb table lists in-frame clones only, not all of them. Seen here are 2.3 million or so clones, approximately 95% observed once, and the top ten hold approximately 0.4%. This sample is drawn from a study of shared clonotypes between healthy human individuals. Study-level background: The donor group consisted of a couple of women and a few men, aged 18 to 49. Study observations and caveats: The sampled material consisted only of blood, and tissue repertoires are likely to differ.

V was pared by 10 bases and J by 5 bases, with 18 bases between. The CDR3 consists of 13 residues. CDR1 is WNHNN, CDR2 SYGVQD, per germline (reference sequence). The specimen sequenced was naive CD4+ T cells from PBMCs. Stated subset: CD45RA+ positively selected. This chain uses TRBV10-1 with TRBJ2-7, with D possibly TRBD2 on 6 matching bases. The TCR was taken from a man between 18 and 35 years old in good health. Some clones in this sample may be carry-over from other donors' samples. CDR3 coding DNA: TGCGCCACCGGGGGACTTGCGGCCCACGAGCAGTACTTC. Residues: CATGGLAAHEQYF.